Following are 27 T cell receptor beta chains from one sample sequenced in a study of vaccination and CD4 T cells after COVID-19. As to treatment: approximately nine-day PBMC culture with coronavirus spike peptide pools or control peptides (ViraFEST assay). The antigens these receptors bind are not known. An Oncomine TCR Beta short-read assay was used to sequence the DNA from cultured CD4+ T cells. TCRdb re-analysed the PCR reads in MiXCR, keeping a single row per CDR3 protein. Of some 11,000 distinct CDR3 sequences in the sample, 75% to 85% were seen once. Sample: CD4+ T cells from blood, cultured in vitro. The source of these receptors is a human donor who had recovered from COVID-19.

The chain joins TRBV19 to TRBJ1-1, with TRBD1 identical over 9 bases. The germline V gene has CDR1 LNHDA and CDR2 SQIVND (reference sequence). CDR3 length: 16 residues. Trimming cost V 5 bases and J 3 bases; bases outside gene matches: 10. CDR3: CASSSPNRGRHTEAFF. The CDR3 DNA sequence: TGTGCCAGTAGTTCCCCTAACAGGGGGCGGCACACTGAAGCTTTCTTT.

This chain joins TRBV15 and TRBJ2-5; 10 bases line up with TRBD2. J was trimmed by 1 base and V by 3 bases; bases with no gene match: 2. Per the germline V gene, CDR1 is LNHNV and CDR2 is YYDKDF (reference sequence). The CDR3 runs to 15 residues. CDR3 loop: CATSRGLATQETQYF. The CDR3 DNA reads as TGTGCCACCAGCAGGGGACTAGCGACCCAAGAGACCCAGTACTTC.

This clonotype showed up just a few times. This sequence joins TRBV2 and TRBJ1-1; no clear D gene. Between the trimmed V and J ends, which lost 6 bases and 3 bases, there was a span of 8 bases. Germline assignment: CDR1 SNHLY and CDR2 FYNNEI. The CDR3 is made up of 12 amino acids. Here the CDR3 reads CASRQMDTEAFF. The CDR3 coding sequence is TGTGCCAGCAGACAAATGGACACTGAAGCTTTCTTT.

The chain employs TRBV19 and TRBJ1-5; 9 bases align to TRBD1. Germline-derived CDR1 and CDR2 are LNHDA and SQIVND (reference sequence). The CDR3 loop spans 16 amino acids. The V gene end was trimmed by 4 bases and the J gene end by 1 base; junction bases not matched to a gene: 5. This CDR3 is CASSTTGGGSNQPQHF. CDR3 nucleotides: TGTGCCAGTAGTACCACAGGGGGCGGAAGCAATCAGCCCCAGCATTTT.

In its sample, this clonotype was seen a few times. This chain connects TRBV6-1 to TRBJ1-2, with D perhaps matching TRBD1 (5 bases). Trimming shortened V by 6 bases and J by 3 bases, and 14 bases separated the two germline ends. Per the germline V gene, CDR1 is MNHNS and CDR2 is SASEGT. The CDR3 runs 14 residues. As DNA, the CDR3 is TGTGCCAGCAGGAGCGGGACGGTGGACTATGGCTACACCTTC. Translation: CASRSGTVDYGYTF.

The CDR3 here is CAIQDRETGNTIYF. In DNA form, the CDR3 reads TGTGCCATCCAAGACAGGGAGACTGGAAACACCATATATTTT. This rearrangement joins TRBV28 to TRBJ1-3; 7 bases are shared with TRBD1. Trimming removed 10 bases from V and 2 bases from J; junction bases left unmatched: 8. The CDR3 is 14 residues long. CDR1 and CDR2 from the germline V gene are MDHEN and SYDVKM.

The CDR3 nucleotides read TGCAGTGCTTTTGAGAACACTGAAGCTTTCTTT. Its protein is CSAFENTEAFF. This rearrangement joins TRBV20-1 to TRBJ1-1; D gene unclear. CDR3 length: 11 amino acids. Germline values: CDR1 DFQATT, CDR2 SNEGSKA (reference sequence). The germline V and J ends were trimmed by 5 bases and 1 base, with 5 bases remaining between them.

This clonotype has only one observation. The chain joins TRBV28 to TRBJ1-1, with no clear D. The CDR3 has 14 amino acids. V lost 5 bases and J 0 bases, leaving 10 bases between the germline ends. CDR1 is MDHEN, CDR2 SYDVKM, per germline. The CDR3 DNA follows: TGTGCCAGCAGTCCCTTTTTAATGAACACTGAAGCTTTCTTT. It yields the protein CASSPFLMNTEAFF. The full variable domain, with the rest looked up from reference TRBV28 and TRBJ1-1, is DVKVTQSSRYLVKRTGEKVFLECVQDMDHENMFWYRQDPGLGLRLIYFSYDVKMKEKGDIPEGYSVSREKKERFSLILESASTNQTSMYLCASSPFLMNTEAFFGQGTRLTVV.

This clonotype showed up just a few times. The chain carries TRBV20-1 and TRBJ2-3; weak D call: TRBD1 (5 bases). Deletions cut 5 bases from V and 0 bases from J, with 9 bases between. CDR1 is DFQATT and CDR2 is SNEGSKA in the germline V gene (reference sequence). CDR3 length: 13 amino acids. CDR3 coding DNA: TGCAGTGCTCAGGGCGACAGCACAGATACGCAGTATTTT. Its protein is CSAQGDSTDTQYF.

This clonotype came up once. The chain carries TRBV27 and TRBJ2-7; 7 bases align to TRBD1. Germline CDR1 reads MNHEY; CDR2 reads SMNVEV (reference sequence). Germline trimming cut 4 bases from V and 4 bases from J; bases unmatched to any gene: 4. The CDR3 is 13 amino acids. The CDR3 DNA follows: TGTGCCAGCAGTTATGTGACAGGGTACGAGCAGTACTTC. This translates into CASSYVTGYEQYF.

The chain is built from TRBV5-4 and TRBJ1-2, with 10 bases lining up with TRBD1. The V segment lost 4 bases and the J segment 6 bases; nucleotides outside the gene matches: 12. Germline lookup yields CDR1 SGHNT and CDR2 YYREEE (reference sequence). The CDR3 totals 16 residues. The CDR3 region is CASSPTPGQGRNGYTF. In DNA form, the CDR3 reads TGTGCCAGCAGCCCTACCCCGGGACAGGGGAGAAATGGCTACACCTTC.

The chain joins TRBV30 to TRBJ2-7; 10 bases are a match to TRBD1. The trim removed 1 base at V and 3 bases at J, leaving 3 bases unmatched. This CDR3 region has 14 residues. Per the germline V gene, CDR1 is GTSNPN and CDR2 is SVGIG (reference sequence). In nucleotides, the CDR3 is TGTGCCTGGAGTGGTTGGACAGGGGGCTACGAGCAGTACTTC. It encodes CAWSGWTGGYEQYF.

This rearrangement joins TRBV6-1 to TRBJ2-4, with D maybe TRBD1 (6 bases). V was cut by 6 bases and J by 6 bases, with 18 bases left in between. The CDR3 is 15 amino acids. CDR1 is MNHNS and CDR2 is SASEGT in the germline V gene. The CDR3 sequence: CASRERTAYGNIQYF. The CDR3 DNA follows: TGTGCCAGCAGAGAGAGGACAGCCTACGGAAACATTCAGTACTTC.

This clonotype was detected only once. This sequence joins TRBV15 and TRBJ2-1; D possibly corresponds to TRBD1 (5 bases). Per germline, CDR1 LNHNV and CDR2 YYDKDF (reference sequence). V gave up 1 base and J gave up 7 bases, with 11 bases separating them. CDR3 length equals 14 residues. DNA of the CDR3: TGTGCCACCAGCAGAGTCCAGGGTGTGAATGAGCAGTTCTTC. Translated, it gives CATSRVQGVNEQFF.

The chain uses TRBV10-3 and TRBJ2-7; weak D call: TRBD2 (7 bases). The germline V gene encodes CDR1 ENHRY and CDR2 SYGVKD. V was cut by 8 bases and J by 5 bases, with 16 bases left in between. The CDR3 covers 13 residues. CDR3 amino acids: CAIGEGDIHEQYF. CDR3 coding DNA: TGTGCCATCGGGGAGGGGGACATCCACGAGCAGTACTTC.

V usage is TRBV7-2 and J usage is TRBJ1-2, with D hard to call. V dropped 3 bases and J dropped 8 bases, with 7 bases sitting between them. The CDR3 is 11 residues long. Germline lookup yields CDR1 SGHTA and CDR2 FQGNSA. The CDR3 loop reads CASSFLLGYTF. The DNA for the CDR3 is TGTGCCAGCAGCTTTCTATTGGGCTACACCTTC.

The chain uses TRBV15 and TRBJ2-1; 7 positions agree with TRBD1. Germline-derived CDR1 and CDR2 are LNHNV and YYDKDF (reference sequence). The CDR3 spans 14 residues. Trimming took 0 bases from V and 7 from J; bases not matched to a gene: 3. Written as DNA, the CDR3 is TGTGCCACCAGCAGAGAGGGCAGGGGGAATGAGCAGTTCTTC. Its translation: CATSREGRGNEQFF. Based on the CDR3 plus reference TRBV15 and TRBJ2-1, the full variable domain is DAMVIQNPRYQVTQFGKPVTLSCSQTLNHNVMYWYQQKSSQAPKLLFHYYDKDFNNEADTPDNFQSRRPNTSFCFLDIRSPGLGDTAMYLCATSREGRGNEQFFGPGTRLTVL.

This clonotype has a single count. The genes are TRBV6-1 and TRBJ1-1; D remains unclear. The ends were cut back, 3 bases at V and 1 base at J, with 6 bases in the middle. The germline V gene has CDR1 MNHNS and CDR2 SASEGT. The CDR3 contains 13 residues. The CDR3 reads CASSDRGNTEAFF. For the CDR3, the DNA is TGTGCCAGCAGTGACAGAGGGAACACTGAAGCTTTCTTT.

CDR3 sequence reads: CASSLDPQGNTEAFF. The CDR3, as DNA: TGTGCCAGCAGCTTAGACCCGCAAGGGAACACTGAAGCTTTCTTT. The chain couples TRBV7-2 to TRBJ1-1; D is undetermined. Trimming left V 1 base short and J 1 base short, with 10 bases between. The germline CDR1 and CDR2 sequences are SGHTA and FQGNSA. The CDR3 length is 15 residues.

V gene TRBV15 combines with J gene TRBJ2-2; TRBD1 or TRBD2 may be the D gene (5 bases each). Trimming took off 0 bases at V and 4 bases at J, with 12 bases between the two ends. The CDR3 totals 16 residues. Per germline, CDR1 LNHNV and CDR2 YYDKDF (reference sequence). The CDR3 DNA reads TGTGCCACCAGCAGAGATGTGAGGGGTGGCACCGGGGAGCTGTTTTTT. Encoded protein: CATSRDVRGGTGELFF.

The chain employs TRBV7-2 and TRBJ2-4; 7 bases are shared with TRBD2. The CDR3 is 16 residues long. The germline gives CDR1 SGHTA, CDR2 FQGNSA. The junction had 10 bases not matched to a gene; V was cut back by 8 bases and J by 0 bases. The CDR3 DNA reads as TGTGCCAGCGCGGGGCTAGCGGTACTAGCCAAAAACATTCAGTACTTC. Its protein product is CASAGLAVLAKNIQYF.

The chain uses TRBV7-2 and TRBJ1-2, with D uncertain. Germline V gene lookup returns CDR1 SGHTA and CDR2 FQGNSA. Trimming pared 5 bases from V and 4 bases from J, leaving 8 bases between. The CDR3 runs to 12 residues. The CDR3 is CASSAGGYGYTF. The CDR3 nucleotides read TGTGCCAGCAGCGCCGGTGGCTATGGCTACACCTTC.

The chain joins TRBV6-5 to TRBJ2-7, with D unresolved. Germline CDR1 and CDR2: MNHEY and SVGAGI. The CDR3 is made up of 15 amino acids. Trimming pared 4 bases from V and 3 bases from J, leaving 16 bases between. For the CDR3, the DNA is TGTGCCAGCAGTTTCCCTTCCAGTTCCAACTACGAGCAGTACTTC. Protein: CASSFPSSSNYEQYF.

This clonotype appeared a few times. V is TRBV7-9 and J is TRBJ1-5; no clear D gene. V lost 0 bases and J 6 bases, leaving 9 bases between the germline ends. CDR1 SEHNR and CDR2 FQNEAQ come from the germline V gene (reference sequence). The CDR3 sequence is 14 residues long. CDR3 DNA sequence: TGTGCCAGCAGCTTAGCACATGGGGTTCAGCCCCAGCATTTT. Encoded protein: CASSLAHGVQPQHF.

About this clonotype itself: A read error may explain this, as a much larger clone is one base away. CDR3 loop: CARSFRLGYTF. The CDR3 DNA reads as TGTGCCAGGAGTTTCCGTTTGGGCTACACCTTC. This rearrangement joins TRBV28 to TRBJ1-2; D is uncertain. This CDR3 has 11 residues. The germline CDR1 and CDR2 sequences are MDHEN and SYDVKM.

The chain joins TRBV5-1 to TRBJ1-2; 8 nucleotides line up with TRBD1. V lost 1 base to trimming and J lost 8 bases; unmatched junction nucleotides: 7. This CDR3 region has 14 residues. The V gene's germline CDR1 is SGHRS and CDR2 YFSETQ. Here the CDR3 reads CASSLSRTGYGYTF. The CDR3 DNA follows: TGCGCCAGCAGCTTGTCTCGGACAGGGTACGGCTACACCTTC.

This clonotype was picked up a small number of times. The chain links TRBV29-1 to TRBJ1-5; D might be TRBD1 (6 bases). Germline V gene data show CDR1 as SQVTM and CDR2 as ANQGSEA. The CDR3 runs 13 residues. Between the trimmed V and J ends, which lost 4 bases and 2 bases, there was a span of 9 bases. CDR3 in DNA: TGCAGCGTTGTCTCAGGGGGCAATCAGCCCCAGCATTTT. Translation: CSVVSGGNQPQHF.